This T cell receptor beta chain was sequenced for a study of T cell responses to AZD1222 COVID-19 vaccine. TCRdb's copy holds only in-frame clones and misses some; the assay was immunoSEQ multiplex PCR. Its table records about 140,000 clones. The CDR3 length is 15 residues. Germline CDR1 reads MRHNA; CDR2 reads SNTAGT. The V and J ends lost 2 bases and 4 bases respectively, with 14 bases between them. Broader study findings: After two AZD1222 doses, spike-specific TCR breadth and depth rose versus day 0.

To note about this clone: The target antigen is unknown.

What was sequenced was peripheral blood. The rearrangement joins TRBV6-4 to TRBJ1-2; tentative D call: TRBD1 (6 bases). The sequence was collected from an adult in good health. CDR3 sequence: CASSDRGGSSYGYTF. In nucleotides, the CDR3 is TGTGCCAGCAGTGACAGAGGGGGATCTTCCTATGGCTACACCTTC.